This entry concerns a single T cell receptor beta chain. The data were taken from a study of shared T cell receptors in the human thymus. Data came from immunoSEQ multiplex PCR; TCRdb stores just in-frame clones and leaves some out. The sample shows 500,000 to 550,000 clones, about 84% of them seen only once. Trimming at V came to 0 bases and at J to 8 bases, leaving 14 bases not matched to a gene. The CDR3 is 17 amino acids. Germline values: CDR1 SGHDT, CDR2 YYEEEE. This same sample was also part of a study on human thymus T cells. That investigation notes: Donation came from healthy Finnish infants having corrective surgery for congenital heart defects.

The chain recombines TRBV5-6 with TRBJ2-1, with 7 bases identical to TRBD2. The specimen was thymocytes. This sequence was found in a boy younger than two with a congenital heart defect. The CDR3 bases are TGTGCCAGCAGCTTGGGTGTAGGGAGGGCACAGTGGCATGAGCAGTTCTTC. Amino acids: CASSLGVGRAQWHEQFF. The entire variable domain, with the rest obtained from reference TRBV5-6 and TRBJ2-1, is as follows: DAGVTQSPTHLIKTRGQQVTLRCSPKSGHDTVSWYQQALGQGPQFIFQYYEEEERQRGNFPDRFSGHQFPNYSSELNVNALLLGDSALYLCASSLGVGRAQWHEQFFGPGTRLTVL.